The TCR beta chain under discussion was sequenced for a study of monozygotic twins with inflammatory bowel disease. Germline V gene data show CDR1 as DFQATT and CDR2 as SNEGSKA (reference sequence). This CDR3 has 13 amino acids. On this clonotype: Its antigen is undetermined.

Using eight separate reactions per sample, the authors generated cDNA. For both chains, the TCRalpha and TCRbeta cDNA went through two nested PCRs of approximately 16 and 10 cycles. One entry per CDR3 protein, without DNA, is what TCRdb gives after re-calling the 5' RACE reads. The listing contains some 83,000 distinct CDR3 sequences. Study-level points and caveats: In patient repertoires, differing immunosuppressive treatments may have added some variability.

T cells were not sorted, and total RNA was isolated straight from whole blood. The receptor's source is a human donor with ulcerative colitis or Crohn's disease, or a healthy co-twin of an affected twin (not recorded which). The chain combines TRBV20-1 with TRBJ2-7; TCRdb selects TRBD1, and the lack of DNA leaves this call unchecked. What was sequenced was blood. The CDR3 sequence: CSAPTQGGDEQYF.